The clone carrying this T cell receptor (beta chain) has just a few counts. Its matching antigen is unknown. This entry comes from a study of CD8 T cells in ankylosing spondylitis. Study-level points and caveats: With a CD8+ phenotype, disease-linked clones were relatively rare in peripheral blood.

TCRdb re-analysed the 5' RACE reads in MiXCR, keeping a single row per CDR3 protein. The data contain about 310,000 distinct CDR3 sequences, roughly 20% of them singletons. Sequenced sample: blood, either unsorted or a sorted T cell fraction (not recorded which). The TCR was taken from a female donor with ankylosing spondylitis or in good health (not recorded which).

CDR3 nucleotides: TGTGCCAGCAGGACCTCAGGGGGAGATACGCAGTATTTT. This translates into CASRTSGGDTQYF. The genes are TRBV6-2 or TRBV6-3 and TRBJ2-3; 7 bases align to TRBD1. The CDR3 is 13 residues long. The trim removed 6 bases at V and 5 bases at J, leaving 5 bases unmatched. Germline V lookup: CDR1 MNHEY, CDR2 SVGEGT.